The 29 T cell receptor beta chains below come from one sample, sequenced in a study of blood T cell repertoires in COVID-19 (TCRdb year 2020). The receptor library was made with the immunoSEQ multiplex PCR assay. Held by TCRdb, this immuneACCESS table contains in-frame sequences only and omits some clones. Under half of the omission traces to an unresolved V gene where checked; the cause of the rest is unknown. The sample yields 100,000 to 150,000 clones; 86% were counted once. The ten biggest clones cover about 5.7% of the sample. The sequenced sample consisted of peripheral blood. The receptors were gathered from a human donor in a cohort sampled during active COVID-19.

The chain combines TRBV30 with TRBJ1-3; a weak D match, TRBD1 (6 bases). The V and J ends lost 4 bases and 3 bases respectively, with 22 bases between them. This CDR3 comprises 17 residues. Germline V gene data show CDR1 as GTSNPN and CDR2 as SVGIG (reference sequence). The CDR3 DNA is TGTGCCTGGAACGCCCTGAACAGGGAGCTTGGTGGAAACACCATATATTTT. It is translated as CAWNALNRELGGNTIYF.

The chain has TRBV4-3 and TRBJ1-5, with a weak D call TRBD1 (5 bases). The V end was cut by 2 bases, the J end by 6 bases, with 17 bases between. Per the germline V gene, CDR1 is LGHNA and CDR2 is YSLEER. This CDR3 is 16 amino acids long. As DNA, the CDR3 is TGCGCCAGCAGCCAATATCTGGGGGGGATAAGTCAGCCCCAGCATTTT. The encoded protein is CASSQYLGGISQPQHF.

DNA for the CDR3: TGTGCCAGTAGTGCCCCGGGAACCTGGGACAATGAGCAGTTCTTC. It encodes CASSAPGTWDNEQFF. The chain combines TRBV19 with TRBJ2-1; the D gene is possibly TRBD2 (5 bases). The CDR3 sequence is 15 residues long. V was clipped by 5 bases and J by 5 bases, with 16 bases between them. From germline, CDR1 is LNHDA and CDR2 SQIVND (reference sequence). Filled out from reference TRBV19 and TRBJ2-1, the complete variable domain reads DGGITQSPKYLFRKEGQNVTLSCEQNLNHDAMYWYRQDPGQGLRLIYYSQIVNDFQKGDIAEGYSVSREKKESFPLTVTSAQKNPTAFYLCASSAPGTWDNEQFFGPGTRLTVL.

The rearrangement uses TRBV9 and TRBJ2-1; D possibly corresponds to TRBD2 (5 bases). The CDR3 extends over 15 amino acids. Germline CDR1 and CDR2: SGDLS and YYNGEE. The ends were cut back, 3 bases at V and 5 bases at J, with 15 bases in the middle. The CDR3, as DNA: TGTGCCAGCAGCGGAGGGATAGGAGGTAACAATGAGCAGTTCTTC. Protein sequence: CASSGGIGGNNEQFF.

This clone was seen a handful of times. This chain joins TRBV29-1 and TRBJ1-6, with 8 bases lining up with TRBD1. Germline CDR1 is SQVTM and CDR2 is ANQGSEA. The CDR3 has 14 amino acids. The ends lost 6 bases at V and 6 bases at J; junction bases unmatched: 7. Written as DNA, the CDR3 is TGCAGCGTCCGAACGGGACAGGTTAATTCACCCCTCCACTTT. Translated, it gives CSVRTGQVNSPLHF.

The V and J genes are TRBV7-2 and TRBJ1-1; no reliable D call. Germline lookup yields CDR1 SGHTA and CDR2 FQGNSA. CDR3 size: 15 residues. Trimming took off 5 bases at V and 1 base at J, with 14 bases between the two ends. This CDR3 is CASSPSQLKNTEAFF. The CDR3 DNA follows: TGTGCCAGCAGCCCCTCACAGCTGAAGAACACTGAAGCTTTCTTT.

The chain has TRBV5-5 and TRBJ1-5; the D gene is possibly TRBD1 (6 bases). Germline V gene data show CDR1 as SGHKS and CDR2 as YYEKEE (reference sequence). CDR3 size: 17 residues. V was cut by 0 bases and J by 4 bases, with 17 bases left in between. The CDR3, as DNA: TGTGCCAGCAGCTTGGGCGTAGGGGGGGCGCCGAATCAGCCCCAGCATTTT. This gives the protein CASSLGVGGAPNQPQHF.

The chain carries TRBV7-2 and TRBJ2-3; 8 bases align to TRBD2. Germline V gene data show CDR1 as SGHTA and CDR2 as FQGNSA. This CDR3 spans 14 amino acids. Losses at the gene ends were 7 bases for V and 5 bases for J; bases not matched to a gene: 8. The CDR3 region has the DNA TGTGCCAGCAATCCAAGCGGGGGCAGAGATACGCAGTATTTT. This translates into CASNPSGGRDTQYF.

This rearrangement joins TRBV3-1 (or the pseudogene TRBV3-2) to TRBJ1-4; D unresolved. V lost 4 bases, J lost 5 bases, and 11 bases lay in between. Germline V gene lookup returns CDR1 LGHDT and CDR2 YNNKEL (reference sequence). The CDR3 consists of 14 residues. The CDR3 region is CASSPGLPNEKLFF. DNA of the CDR3: TGTGCCAGCAGCCCAGGACTGCCCAATGAAAAACTGTTTTTT.

The chain is built from TRBV4-1 and TRBJ2-1, with 10 nucleotides matching TRBD2. The CDR3 totals 18 residues. Germline V CDR1 and CDR2: MGHRA, YSYEKL. V was pared by 0 bases and J by 6 bases, with 11 bases of the junction left unmatched. CDR3 nucleotides: TGCGCCAGCAGCCAAGATTGGCCTAGCGGGAGAGGGGGCAATGAGCAGTTCTTC. It is translated as CASSQDWPSGRGGNEQFF.

The chain recombines TRBV27 with TRBJ2-7, with no clear D. This CDR3 has 11 amino acids. Trimming shortened V by 5 bases and J by 4 bases, and 6 bases separated the two germline ends. Germline-derived CDR1 and CDR2 are MNHEY and SMNVEV (reference sequence). CDR3 bases: TGTGCCAGCAGTCCCGGTTACGAGCAGTACTTC. Protein: CASSPGYEQYF.

This chain connects TRBV6-5 to TRBJ2-7, with 8 bases aligning to TRBD2. The ends lost 6 bases at V and 0 bases at J; junction bases unmatched: 4. Germline CDR1 MNHEY, CDR2 SVGAGI. The CDR3 extends over 14 amino acids. The CDR3 here is CASRTSGFSYEQYF. The CDR3 DNA sequence: TGTGCCAGCAGAACTAGCGGTTTCTCCTACGAGCAGTACTTC.

This chain joins TRBV7-6 and TRBJ1-2; TRBD1 is a possible D gene (5 bases). V was shortened by 6 bases and J by 0 bases, with 11 bases between the two germline ends. Germline V gene data show CDR1 as SGHVS and CDR2 as FNYEAQ. The CDR3 is 14 amino acids. The CDR3 reads CASSSTDTNYGYTF. As DNA, the CDR3 is TGTGCCAGCAGTTCGACAGACACTAACTATGGCTACACCTTC. Full variable domain (outside the CDR3, taken from reference TRBV7-6 and TRBJ1-2): GAGVSQSPRYKVTKRGQDVALRCDPISGHVSLYWYRQALGQGPEFLTYFNYEAQQDKSGLPNDRFSAERPEGSISTLTIQRTEQRDSAMYRCASSSTDTNYGYTFGSGTRLTVV.

The chain combines TRBV5-5 with TRBJ2-2; 10 bases line up with TRBD2. J was trimmed by 6 bases and V by 3 bases; bases with no gene match: 11. Germline V gives CDR1 SGHKS, CDR2 YYEKEE (reference sequence). CDR3 size: 17 residues. Written as DNA, the CDR3 is TGTGCCAGCAGCTCTTTCCAAACCGGGACTAGCGCCGGGGAGCTGTTTTTT. It codes for CASSSFQTGTSAGELFF.

The rearrangement uses TRBV10-3 and TRBJ2-1; 14 bases line up with TRBD2. Per germline, CDR1 ENHRY and CDR2 SYGVKD. The V segment lost 3 bases and the J segment 9 bases; nucleotides outside the gene matches: 10. The CDR3 has 17 residues. The CDR3 coding sequence is TGTGCCATCAGTGATTCCATCGGACTAGCGGGAGGTCCTGAGCAGTTCTTC. Amino acids: CAISDSIGLAGGPEQFF.

The CDR3, as DNA: TGCGCCAGCAGCTTGGATCAGGGGGCCGGCACTGAAGCTTTCTTT. Translating gives CASSLDQGAGTEAFF. J is TRBJ1-1 and V is TRBV5-1, with 8 bases lining up with TRBD1. Germline trimming cut 0 bases from V and 4 bases from J; bases unmatched to any gene: 5. Germline CDR1 is SGHRS and CDR2 is YFSETQ. The CDR3 is made up of 15 amino acids.

The chain links TRBV18 to TRBJ2-1; D remains ambiguous. The CDR3 runs 11 residues. Germline CDR1 reads KGHSH; CDR2 reads LQKENI. With 3 bases removed from V and 5 bases from J, the gap between germline ends came to 2 bases. The CDR3 spells CASSPNNEQFF. The CDR3 region has the DNA TGTGCCAGCTCACCTAACAATGAGCAGTTCTTC.

This rearrangement joins TRBV18 to TRBJ1-2, with 11 bases fitting TRBD1. V was clipped by 6 bases and J by 3 bases; unmatched bases: 9. In germline, CDR1 is KGHSH, CDR2 LQKENI. The CDR3 totals 16 residues. The CDR3 loop reads CASSPIGQGAYYGYTF. In DNA form, the CDR3 reads TGTGCCAGCTCCCCGATAGGACAGGGGGCTTACTATGGCTACACCTTC.

The chain links TRBV2 to TRBJ1-4, with D unresolved. This CDR3 is 15 amino acids long. Trimming took off 8 bases at V and 3 bases at J, with 16 bases between the two ends. CDR1 is SNHLY and CDR2 is FYNNEI in the germline V gene. CDR3: CASWPAGASNEKLFF. CDR3 coding DNA: TGTGCCAGCTGGCCGGCAGGCGCGTCTAATGAAAAACTGTTTTTT.

The rearrangement joins TRBV21-1 to TRBJ1-5; TRBD1 is the table's D call, not checked against the DNA. TRBV21-1 is a known pseudogene. This CDR3 spans 18 amino acids. The chain's CDR3 is CASSKARLRGQGTQPQHF. The CDR3, as DNA: TGTGCCAGCAGCAAAGCAAGGTTAAGGGGACAGGGGACTCAGCCCCAGCATTTT.

This chain joins TRBV7-2 and TRBJ2-4; no firm D call. The CDR3 runs to 16 residues. Germline V gene lookup returns CDR1 SGHTA and CDR2 FQGNSA. V was pared by 4 bases and J by 0 bases, with 13 bases between. In nucleotides, the CDR3 is TGTGCCAGCAGCTACTCACAGATCCTAGCCAAAAACATTCAGTACTTC. It encodes CASSYSQILAKNIQYF.

This chain connects TRBV2 to TRBJ2-7; 8 bases agree with TRBD1. Trimming took 7 bases from V and 6 from J; bases not matched to a gene: 17. This CDR3 comprises 16 residues. Germline CDR1 is SNHLY and CDR2 is FYNNEI. The CDR3 region is CASKPGGNRVASEQYF. The CDR3 region has the DNA TGTGCCAGCAAGCCAGGGGGCAACCGCGTTGCCTCCGAGCAGTACTTC.

The chain couples TRBV11-2 to TRBJ2-1; 8 bases align to TRBD2. V was pared by 1 base and J by 6 bases, with 5 bases of the junction left unmatched. Germline CDR1 and CDR2: SGHAT and FQNNGV. The CDR3 has 15 residues. The CDR3 sequence is CASSLAAGGFNEQFF. CDR3 DNA: TGTGCCAGCAGCTTAGCTGCGGGAGGTTTCAATGAGCAGTTCTTC.

The gene calls are TRBV10-3 and TRBJ2-1, with TRBD1 matching 8 bases. CDR1 ENHRY and CDR2 SYGVKD come from the germline V gene. The CDR3 has 13 residues. The ends lost 6 bases at V and 4 bases at J; junction bases unmatched: 2. The CDR3 region is CAIRRQGYNEQFF. The CDR3 DNA follows: TGTGCCATCAGACGACAGGGGTACAATGAGCAGTTCTTC.

The DNA for the CDR3 is TGTGCCAGCAGCCGTAGCACCCAGCGGGAGGACGCCTACAATGAGCAGTTCTTC. Translated, it gives CASSRSTQREDAYNEQFF. The chain combines TRBV7-9 with TRBJ2-1; the match to TRBD2 covers 9 bases. There are 18 residues in the CDR3. V gave up 5 bases and J gave up 2 bases; unmatched junction bases: 13. CDR1 and CDR2 (germline): SEHNR, FQNEAQ (reference sequence).

The chain joins TRBV11-2 to TRBJ2-7, with D tentatively TRBD2 (6 bases). This CDR3 is 15 amino acids long. The V gene lost 3 bases and the J gene lost 6 bases, with 18 bases spanning the gap. Germline V lookup: CDR1 SGHAT, CDR2 FQNNGV. The CDR3 bases are TGTGCCAGCAGCTTCGTCCGGGAGTCTTTTTCCGAGCAGTACTTC. Its protein is CASSFVRESFSEQYF.

V usage is TRBV19 and J usage is TRBJ2-5, with 9 bases lining up with TRBD1. Germline values: CDR1 LNHDA, CDR2 SQIVND (reference sequence). The CDR3 contains 14 residues. J gave up 5 bases and V 5 bases, and 6 bases lay outside the gene matches. The chain's CDR3 is CASSPTGGWETQYF. CDR3 bases: TGTGCCAGTAGTCCTACAGGGGGCTGGGAGACCCAGTACTTC.

The rearrangement joins TRBV24-1 to TRBJ2-1; D is perhaps TRBD2 (7 bases). The CDR3 has 14 amino acids. V was shortened by 10 bases and J by 8 bases, with 20 bases between the two germline ends. Germline V gene lookup returns CDR1 KGHDR and CDR2 SFDVKD. CDR3 sequence reads: CATGRAGEGDEQFF. The CDR3 DNA sequence: TGTGCCACGGGACGGGCGGGAGAGGGGGATGAGCAGTTCTTC.

This chain links TRBV11-2 with TRBJ1-4; D unresolved. The CDR3 totals 14 residues. CDR1 and CDR2 (germline): SGHAT, FQNNGV. Trimming took 2 bases from V and 0 from J, leaving 4 bases between them. The CDR3 DNA follows: TGTGCCAGCAGCTTAACAGCAACTAATGAAAAACTGTTTTTT. It encodes CASSLTATNEKLFF.